Given below is one TCR beta chain in context. This clone was seen just once. It lacks a known antigen. The input lacks base qualities; no much larger clone sits a single base away. Using the deep immunoSEQ assay, multiplex PCR amplified TCR CDR3 regions from genomic DNA. For each cell subset, the extracted genomic DNA was distributed evenly across all wells of several immunoSEQ 96-well plates, and each plate served as one replicate. For sorted subsets, around 200 ng genomic DNA, equal to some 30,000 T cell genomes, was loaded into each replicate PCR. Purified libraries were measured with a Qubit 3.0 fluorometer, size-checked on a Bioanalyzer 2100, and measured again with the KAPA Library Quantification kit. Each immunoSEQ 96-well plate was sequenced on its own single-read 150-cycle Illumina NextSeq 550 flow cell. As for the original processing: Because the immunoSEQ output included only junctional sequences and no quality scores, the filtering could not be the same as the filtering used for full-length reads. Sequences were annotated with PyIR, a Python wrapper for IgBLAST v1.9, using IMGT germline references to assign V/J genes and CDR3. Reads with weak V/J assignments (E-value above 1e-6), missing CDR3, stop codons, out-of-frame junctions, or ambiguous translated residues were removed. V3J clonotypes were defined as sequences sharing the same inferred V gene, J gene, and CDR3 amino acid sequence. Percentage overlap between repertoires was calculated by dividing the number of shared unique clonotypes by the size of the smaller repertoire. RTK rarefaction, the Chao1 estimator, and Recon v2.1 estimates of unobserved clonotypes were used to assess repertoire richness. Generation probabilities were computed with OLGA for all TCRbeta clonotypes obtained by the gDNA method from four donors. As stored in TCRdb, this immuneACCESS dataset retains in-frame rearrangements with V and J assigned. A fraction of the clones does not appear; measured against another copy, unresolved V genes explain less than half of the discrepancy, and the remainder lacks a known reason. V and J calls and clone size are copied from that table; D and trimming were computed from the DNA. In this sample the table shows over a million clones, approximately 80% of which occur a single time. The ten largest clones take up roughly 0.65% of the sample.

This sample is drawn from a study of shared clonotypes between healthy human individuals (dated by TCRdb to about 2020). The study in broad terms: The cohort comprised two women and three men aged 18 to 49 years. Different laboratories and diverse techniques were used to prepare libraries and sequence TCR repertoires, to increase sequencing depth and limit assay-specific biases. For each donor, CD4 naive and CD4 memory were each given three plates, CD8 naive was given two plates, and CD8 memory was given one plate. Between about 0.85 and 9.5 billion PBMCs per donor were obtained by leukapheresis. The study deeply sequenced blood TCR repertoires of about five healthy adults to estimate repertoire size and the extent of clonotype sharing between individuals. What the study reported, not specific to this receptor: Naive subsets generally had larger estimated clonotype richness than memory subsets. Only blood was sampled, and tissue TCR repertoires likely differ from those in blood. Because the study included only a small number of donors, the genetic and exposure-history diversity represented was limited. Clonotypes shared by all four sorted-subset donors showed higher generation probabilities than non-shared clonotypes. Based on pairwise subsampling, the degree of clonotype sharing among donors was expected to be affected by sequencing depth. When several donors were compared, the shared fraction of clonotypes was roughly 4.8% for naive CD4, roughly 3.3% for naive CD8, roughly 2.5% for memory CD4, and around 0.37% for memory CD8. Incomplete sequencing was indicated by rarefaction of sorted-subset datasets, despite the large sequencing depth.

Counted from cysteine to phenylalanine, this CDR3 has 16 amino acids. Of all the DNA, just the CDR3 is kept, 48 bases in frame from base 1. CDR1 and CDR2 were assigned from the germline V gene as SNHLY and FYNNEI. For this chain, trimming is 6 bases at the V end and 2 bases at the J end, and the number of junction bases without a gene match is 10. The donors were healthy, HIV-negative adults with no recently reported acute infections or vaccinations. Every donor was a Caucasian adult residing in Nashville, Tennessee, USA. Magnetic negative selection was used to enrich CD4+ T cells, after which naive cells were positively selected on CD45RA and the negative fraction became the memory subset. Blood was collected by leukapheresis, and PBMCs were isolated by Ficoll-Histopaque density gradient centrifugation and then cryopreserved in liquid nitrogen vapor phase. Analytical flow cytometry was used to check the purity and quantity of every magnetically sorted T cell population. From each sorted fraction, genomic DNA was isolated and quantified by UV absorbance on a Nanodrop 2000c.

This sequence was found in a man aged 18 to 29 in good health. Some clones in this sample may be carry-over from other donors' samples. Sequences were obtained from memory CD4+ T cells from PBMCs. Reading the label with the study, this specimen's cell subset or site is: CD45RA-negative fraction. Recombination connected TRBV2 to TRBJ2-1; 7 middle bases align to TRBD2. The nucleotide sequence is TGTGCCAGCAGAGCCGAACTAGCGTCCCCCTACAATGAGCAGTTCTTC. It translates to CASRAELASPYNEQFF.